This T cell receptor (beta chain) originates from a study of metastatic and nonmetastatic thyroid tumors. With 2 bases removed from V and 1 base from J, the gap between germline ends came to 14 bases. The CDR3 is 15 residues long. CDR1 and CDR2 (germline): GTSNPN, SVGIG (reference sequence). Points on this clone: Antigen: not known.

How the authors handled the data: The study built a papillary thyroid cancer distant-metastasis classifier from CDR3 differences across clinicopathological groups. Using MiXCR, TCRdb re-called clones from the PCR reads. TCRdb, not the original authors, processed these V and J calls. The table includes around 46,000 clones, around 20% detected once. No patient had received any treatment before thyroid surgery. General study results and limits: Malignant thyroid tumors reportedly exceeded benign nodules significantly in TCR beta diversity, with the difference appearing in blood and tumor.

Sequencing input: blood. The chain uses TRBV30 and TRBJ1-2, with D possibly being TRBD1 (5 bases). The receptor was isolated from a male donor with papillary thyroid cancer or a benign thyroid nodule (not recorded which). Some clones in this sample may be carry-over from other donors' samples. The CDR3 here is CAWSLDSAYNYGYTF. In nucleotides, the CDR3 is TGTGCCTGGAGTCTAGACAGTGCATATAACTATGGCTACACCTTC.